What follows describes a single T cell receptor beta chain. The antigen is unknown. The data stem from a study of OX40 agonist ivuxolimab in advanced cancers. Study information: Participants, 82.7% male, averaged 60 years of age, ranging from about 23 to 85.

Study-wide results and limits: CD8+ T cells (on average) carried more expanded clones than CD4+ T cells.

Here immunoSEQ multiplex PCR was the method, and the copy in TCRdb shows in-frame clones only, minus some. The sample includes approximately 74,000 clones, approximately 90% of them seen just once. This CDR3 region has 16 residues. The V and J ends lost 0 bases and 7 bases, in that order; junction bases with no gene match: 9. The germline V gene has CDR1 SGDLS and CDR2 YYNGEE. The material was CD4+ or CD8+ T cells sorted from blood, obtained in a trial of the OX40 agonist ivuxolimab. V usage is TRBV9 and J usage is TRBJ2-1; 8 bases are a match to TRBD2. The TCR comes from an adult with an advanced solid tumor such as melanoma, head and neck, liver or kidney cancer. This CDR3 reads CASSVVGPAGENEQFF. The CDR3 DNA reads as TGTGCCAGCAGCGTAGTAGGCCCAGCGGGAGAAAATGAGCAGTTCTTC.